This TCR beta chain was observed in a study of blood T cell repertoires in COVID-19. The CDR3 consists of 14 residues. Per the germline V gene, CDR1 is MGHRA and CDR2 is YSYEKL. With 5 bases clipped from V and 2 bases from J, the junction kept 5 bases outside the gene matches. Data came from immunoSEQ multiplex PCR; TCRdb stores just in-frame clones and leaves some out. The sample contains approximately 200,000 clones, 88% of which appear only once. The origin of this receptor is a man between 65 and 80 years old with acute or convalescent COVID-19. The chain couples TRBV4-1 to TRBJ1-1; 7 bases map to TRBD1. The sample taken for sequencing was peripheral blood. CDR3 in amino acids: CASSGGTDNTEAFF. CDR3 in DNA: TGCGCCAGCAGCGGGGGGACAGATAACACTGAAGCTTTCTTT.